These 6 T cell receptor beta chains were all obtained from the same sample, sequenced in a study of T cell changes during pregnancy in multiple sclerosis. Assay used: immunoSEQ multiplex PCR; TCRdb lists only in-frame clones, some missing. The data hold some 100,000 clones, with approximately 92% observed a single time. The source was peripheral blood, collected in the second trimester of pregnancy. The receptor source for this set is a female donor with multiple sclerosis, enrolled in a pregnancy study.

V gene TRBV5-1 combines with J gene TRBJ2-1; 8 bases align to TRBD1. This CDR3 comprises 15 residues. The V segment lost 5 bases and the J segment 0 bases; nucleotides outside the gene matches: 4. Germline values: CDR1 SGHRS, CDR2 YFSETQ. In nucleotides, the CDR3 is TGCGCCAGCAGTCGGGACAGGAGCTCCTACAATGAGCAGTTCTTC. This gives the protein CASSRDRSSYNEQFF.

This clone was seen only once. This rearrangement joins TRBV28 to TRBJ1-3, with 7 bases lining up with TRBD1. Germline assignment: CDR1 MDHEN and CDR2 SYDVKM. The CDR3 runs 15 residues. The trim removed 5 bases at V and 2 bases at J, leaving 6 bases unmatched. The CDR3 sequence: CASSRSDRTGNTIYF. CDR3 DNA: TGTGCCAGCAGTCGCTCGGACAGGACTGGAAACACCATATATTTT.

The chain carries TRBV18 and TRBJ2-1; the D gene is possibly TRBD1 (6 bases). The CDR3 consists of 14 residues. Germline CDR1 KGHSH, CDR2 LQKENI. With 2 bases removed from V and 4 bases from J, the gap between germline ends came to 9 bases. The CDR3 sequence is CASSPLTGYNEQFF. The CDR3 coding sequence is TGTGCCAGCTCACCATTAACAGGGTACAATGAGCAGTTCTTC.

The gene calls are TRBV18 and TRBJ1-2; D perhaps matches TRBD1 (5 bases). The CDR3 extends over 15 amino acids. V shed 2 bases and J shed 2 bases, with 12 bases lying between them. CDR1 is KGHSH and CDR2 is LQKENI in the germline V gene. CDR3 bases: TGTGCCAGCTCACCATTGGAGGGGTTAAACTATGGCTACACCTTC. It yields the protein CASSPLEGLNYGYTF.

V usage is TRBV9 and J usage is TRBJ2-1; 11 bases agree with TRBD2. Germline trimming cut 0 bases from V and 10 bases from J; bases unmatched to any gene: 9. This CDR3 region has 16 residues. The V gene's germline CDR1 is SGDLS and CDR2 YYNGEE. The CDR3, as DNA: TGTGCCAGCAGCGTAGGCCTAGCGGGAGGAGATGGCGAGCAGTTCTTC. It specifies CASSVGLAGGDGEQFF. The full variable domain, rest sourced from reference TRBV9 and TRBJ2-1, is DSGVTQTPKHLITATGQRVTLRCSPRSGDLSVYWYQQSLDQGLQFLIQYYNGEERAKGNILERFSAQQFPDLHSELNLSSLELGDSALYFCASSVGLAGGDGEQFFGPGTRLTVL.

V usage is TRBV30 and J usage is TRBJ2-1; no clear D gene. CDR3 size: 15 residues. The V gene's germline CDR1 is GTSNPN and CDR2 SVGIG (reference sequence). With 1 base removed from V and 4 bases from J, the gap between germline ends came to 14 bases. The CDR3 here is CAWSDQRPLYNEQFF. In DNA, the CDR3 is TGTGCCTGGAGTGACCAGCGCCCACTTTACAATGAGCAGTTCTTC.